Below, one TCR beta chain is given with its context. Its target is unknown. Each donor was a healthy Caucasian. Template switching added a universal primer site, and cDNA bore unique molecular identifiers. TCRdb ran MiXCR on the 5' RACE reads and lists one entry per CDR3 protein. The sample consists of around 1.7 million distinct CDR3 sequences, less than 40% of them appearing once. This record comes from a study of identical twins. Study-wide points: There were fewer insertions in abundant cord blood beta clonotypes, but memory repertoires showed no such pattern. Out-of-frame TCR alpha sharing in monozygotic twins exceeded recombination model predictions.

Trimming shortened V by 1 base and J by 8 bases, and 11 bases separated the two germline ends. CDR3 size: 13 residues. The sequencing sample was made of cord blood. The TCR originated in a newborn girl in good health. The chain links TRBV12-3 or TRBV12-4 to TRBJ1-2; no reliable D call. DNA for the CDR3: TGTGCCAGCAGTTTAGGCACCTATTCGGGCTACACCTTC. Its protein product is CASSLGTYSGYTF.